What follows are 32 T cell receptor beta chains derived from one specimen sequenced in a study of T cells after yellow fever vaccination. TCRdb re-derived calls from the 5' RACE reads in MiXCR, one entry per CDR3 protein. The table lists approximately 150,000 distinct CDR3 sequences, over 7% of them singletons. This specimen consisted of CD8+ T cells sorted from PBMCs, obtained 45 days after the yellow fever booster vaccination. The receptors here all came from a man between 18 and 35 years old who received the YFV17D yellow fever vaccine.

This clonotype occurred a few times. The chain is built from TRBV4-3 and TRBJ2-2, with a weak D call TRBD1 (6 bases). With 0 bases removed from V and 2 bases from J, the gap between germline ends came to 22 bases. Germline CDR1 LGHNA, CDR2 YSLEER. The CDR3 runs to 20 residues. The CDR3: CASSQDLLGRGVPNTGELFF. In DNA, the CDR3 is TGCGCCAGCAGCCAAGATCTTCTAGGCAGGGGAGTACCAAACACCGGGGAGCTGTTTTTT.

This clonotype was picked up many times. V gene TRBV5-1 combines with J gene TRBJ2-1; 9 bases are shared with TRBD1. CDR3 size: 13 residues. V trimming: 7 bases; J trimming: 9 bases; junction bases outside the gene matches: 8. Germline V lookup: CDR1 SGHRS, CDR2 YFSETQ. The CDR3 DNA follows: TGCGCCAGCGGCGACAGGGGGTTAGTTGAGCAGTTCTTC. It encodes CASGDRGLVEQFF.

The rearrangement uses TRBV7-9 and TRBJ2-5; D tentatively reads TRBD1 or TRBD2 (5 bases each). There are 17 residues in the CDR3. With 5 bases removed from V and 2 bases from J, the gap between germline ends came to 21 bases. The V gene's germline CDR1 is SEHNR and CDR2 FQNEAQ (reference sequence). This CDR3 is CASSALLGDGIQETQYF. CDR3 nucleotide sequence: TGTGCCAGCAGCGCCCTCCTCGGGGACGGGATTCAAGAGACCCAGTACTTC.

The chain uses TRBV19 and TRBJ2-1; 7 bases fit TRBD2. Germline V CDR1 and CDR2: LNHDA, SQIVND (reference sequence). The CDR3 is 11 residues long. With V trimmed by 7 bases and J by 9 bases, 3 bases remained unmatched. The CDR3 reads CASTAGVEQFF. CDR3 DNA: TGTGCCAGTACGGCGGGGGTTGAGCAGTTCTTC.

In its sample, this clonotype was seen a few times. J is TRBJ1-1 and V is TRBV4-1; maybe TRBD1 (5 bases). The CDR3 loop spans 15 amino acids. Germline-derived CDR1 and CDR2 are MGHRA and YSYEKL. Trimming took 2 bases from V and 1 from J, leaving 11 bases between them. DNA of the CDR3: TGCGCCAGCAGCCAACTTTTAAGGGGGAACACTGAAGCTTTCTTT. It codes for CASSQLLRGNTEAFF.

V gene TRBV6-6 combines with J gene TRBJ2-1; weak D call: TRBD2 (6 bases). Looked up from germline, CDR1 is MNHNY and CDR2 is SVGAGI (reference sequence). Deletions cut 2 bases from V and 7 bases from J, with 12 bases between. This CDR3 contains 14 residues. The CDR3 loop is CASSYPVLANEQFF. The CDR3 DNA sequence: TGTGCCAGCAGTTACCCCGTGCTAGCGAATGAGCAGTTCTTC.

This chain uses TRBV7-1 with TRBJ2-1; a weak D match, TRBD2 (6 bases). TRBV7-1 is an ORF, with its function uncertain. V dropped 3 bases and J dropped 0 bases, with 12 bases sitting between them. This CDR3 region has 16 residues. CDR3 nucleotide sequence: TGTGCCAGCAGCTCCTACGGGGGTACCTCCTACAATGAGCAGTTCTTC. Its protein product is CASSSYGGTSYNEQFF.

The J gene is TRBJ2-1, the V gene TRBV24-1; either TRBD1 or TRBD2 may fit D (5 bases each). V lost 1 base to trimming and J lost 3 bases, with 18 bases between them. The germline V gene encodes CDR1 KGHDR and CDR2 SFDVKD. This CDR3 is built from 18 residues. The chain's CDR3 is CATSDFPPGTTNYNEQFF. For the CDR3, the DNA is TGTGCCACCAGTGATTTCCCCCCCGGGACGACGAACTACAATGAGCAGTTCTTC.

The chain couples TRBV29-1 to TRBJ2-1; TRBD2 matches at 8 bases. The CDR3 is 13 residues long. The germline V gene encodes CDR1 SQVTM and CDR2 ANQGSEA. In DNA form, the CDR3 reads TGCAGTTCCAGCGGGGGAGGGACCAATGAGCAGTTCTTC. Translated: CSSSGGGTNEQFF.

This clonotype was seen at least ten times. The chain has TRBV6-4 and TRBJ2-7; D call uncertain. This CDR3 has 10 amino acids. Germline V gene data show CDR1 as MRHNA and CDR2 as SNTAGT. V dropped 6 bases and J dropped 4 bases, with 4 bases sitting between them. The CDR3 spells CASRFYEQYV. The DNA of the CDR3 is TGTGCCAGCAGGTTTTACGAGCAGTACGTC.

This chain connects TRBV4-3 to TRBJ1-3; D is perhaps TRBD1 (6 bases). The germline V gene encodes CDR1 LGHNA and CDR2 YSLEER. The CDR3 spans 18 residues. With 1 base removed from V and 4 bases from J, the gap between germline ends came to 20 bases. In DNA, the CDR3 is TGCGCCAGCAGCCAAGGACAGGACACTACTTTTGGAGGAAACACCATATATTTT. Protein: CASSQGQDTTFGGNTIYF.

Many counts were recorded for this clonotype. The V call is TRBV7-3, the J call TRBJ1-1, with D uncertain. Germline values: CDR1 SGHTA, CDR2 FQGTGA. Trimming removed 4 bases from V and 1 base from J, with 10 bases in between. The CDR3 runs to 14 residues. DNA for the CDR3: TGTGCCAGCAGCTCTATGGCACCGAACACTGAAGCTTTCTTT. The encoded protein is CASSSMAPNTEAFF.

The CDR3 spells CASIRTGGHGYTF. CDR3 in DNA: TGTGCCAGCATTCGGACAGGGGGACATGGCTACACCTTC. The chain has TRBV6-2 or TRBV6-3 and TRBJ1-2; TRBD1 matches at 10 bases. Germline lookup yields CDR1 MNHEY and CDR2 SVGEGT. The CDR3 totals 13 residues. The ends lost 7 bases at V and 6 bases at J; junction bases unmatched: 5.

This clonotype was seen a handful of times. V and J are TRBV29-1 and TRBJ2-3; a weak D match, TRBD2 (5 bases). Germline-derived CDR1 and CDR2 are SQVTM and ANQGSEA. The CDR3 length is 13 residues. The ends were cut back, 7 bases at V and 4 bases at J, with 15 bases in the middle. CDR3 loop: CSAATEAADTQYF. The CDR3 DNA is TGCAGCGCCGCGACGGAGGCAGCAGATACGCAGTATTTT.

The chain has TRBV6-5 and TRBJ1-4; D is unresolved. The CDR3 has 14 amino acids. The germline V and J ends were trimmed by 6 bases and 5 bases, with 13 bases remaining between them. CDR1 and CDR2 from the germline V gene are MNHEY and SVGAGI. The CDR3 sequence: CASSPTRLNEKLFF. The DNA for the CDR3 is TGTGCCAGCAGCCCGACCCGGCTAAATGAAAAACTGTTTTTT.

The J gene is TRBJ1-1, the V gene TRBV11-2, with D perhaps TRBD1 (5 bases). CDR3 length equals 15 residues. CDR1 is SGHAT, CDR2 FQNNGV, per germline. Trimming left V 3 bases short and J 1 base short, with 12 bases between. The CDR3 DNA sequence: TGTGCCAGCAGCTTCTCTGGGGGAAAGAACACTGAAGCTTTCTTT. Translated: CASSFSGGKNTEAFF.

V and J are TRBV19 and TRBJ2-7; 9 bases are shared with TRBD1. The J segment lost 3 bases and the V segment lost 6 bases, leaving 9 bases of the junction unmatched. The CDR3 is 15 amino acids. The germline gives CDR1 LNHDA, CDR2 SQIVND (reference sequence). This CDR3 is CASRFETGGSYEQYF. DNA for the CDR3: TGTGCCAGTAGATTCGAGACAGGGGGGAGCTACGAGCAGTACTTC.

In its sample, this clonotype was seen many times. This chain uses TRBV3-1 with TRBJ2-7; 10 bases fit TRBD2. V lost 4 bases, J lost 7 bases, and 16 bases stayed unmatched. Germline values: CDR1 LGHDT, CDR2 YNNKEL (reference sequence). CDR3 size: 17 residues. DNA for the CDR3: TGTGCCAGCAGCCCGGGACTAGCGTTCTCAAACATGGGGGAGCAGTACTTC. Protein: CASSPGLAFSNMGEQYF.

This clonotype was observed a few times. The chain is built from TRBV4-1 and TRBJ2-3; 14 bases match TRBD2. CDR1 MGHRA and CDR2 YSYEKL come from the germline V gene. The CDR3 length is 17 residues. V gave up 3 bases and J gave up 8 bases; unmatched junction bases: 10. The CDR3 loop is CASSQSWTSGGFSTQYF. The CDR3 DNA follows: TGCGCCAGCAGCCAGAGCTGGACTAGCGGGGGGTTTTCTACGCAGTATTTT.

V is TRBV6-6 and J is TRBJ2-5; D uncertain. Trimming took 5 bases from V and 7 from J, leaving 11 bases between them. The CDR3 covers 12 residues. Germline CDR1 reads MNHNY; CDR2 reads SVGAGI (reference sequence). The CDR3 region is CASSDFSGTQYF. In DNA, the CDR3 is TGTGCCAGCAGTGACTTCTCCGGGACCCAGTACTTC.

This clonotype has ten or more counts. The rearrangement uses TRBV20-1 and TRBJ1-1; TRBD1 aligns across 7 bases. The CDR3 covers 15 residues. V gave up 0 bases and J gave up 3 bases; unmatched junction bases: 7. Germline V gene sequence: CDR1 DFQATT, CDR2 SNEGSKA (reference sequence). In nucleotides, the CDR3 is TGCAGTGCTAGAGATGGGGAAACAGGGGACACTGAAGCTTTCTTT. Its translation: CSARDGETGDTEAFF.

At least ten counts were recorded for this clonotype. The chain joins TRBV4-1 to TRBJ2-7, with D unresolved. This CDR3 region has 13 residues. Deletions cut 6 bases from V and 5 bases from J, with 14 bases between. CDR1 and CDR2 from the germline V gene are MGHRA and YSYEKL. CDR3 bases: TGCGCCAGCAGGTCTCAAACTTGGGACGAGCAGTACTTC. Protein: CASRSQTWDEQYF.

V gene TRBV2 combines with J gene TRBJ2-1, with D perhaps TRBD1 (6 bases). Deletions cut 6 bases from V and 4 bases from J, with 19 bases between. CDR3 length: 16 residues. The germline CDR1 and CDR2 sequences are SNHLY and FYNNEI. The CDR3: CASRRTVISGYNEQFF. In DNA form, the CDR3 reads TGTGCCAGCAGACGGACAGTTATATCAGGTTACAATGAGCAGTTCTTC.

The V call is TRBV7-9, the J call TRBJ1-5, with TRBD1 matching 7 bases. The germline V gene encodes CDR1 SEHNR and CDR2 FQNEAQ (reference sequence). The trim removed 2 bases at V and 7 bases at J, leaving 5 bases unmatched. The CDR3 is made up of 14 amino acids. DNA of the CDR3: TGTGCCAGCAGCTTATCTACAGGGGACCAGCCCCAGCATTTT. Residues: CASSLSTGDQPQHF.

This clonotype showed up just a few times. The CDR3 here is CASSPGQRLYEQYF. The CDR3 nucleotides are TGCGCCAGCAGCCCGGGACAGCGCCTTTACGAGCAGTACTTC. The rearrangement uses TRBV5-1 and TRBJ2-7, with TRBD1 matching over 7 bases. In germline, CDR1 is SGHRS, CDR2 YFSETQ. This CDR3 comprises 14 residues. V shed 4 bases, J shed 4 bases, and the junction held 8 bases outside the gene matches. The full variable domain, with the rest looked up from reference TRBV5-1 and TRBJ2-7, is KAGVTQTPRYLIKTRGQQVTLSCSPISGHRSVSWYQQTPGQGLQFLFEYFSETQRNKGNFPGRFSGRQFSNSRSEMNVSTLELGDSALYLCASSPGQRLYEQYFGPGTRLTVT.

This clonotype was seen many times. For the CDR3, the DNA is TGTGCCAGCAGTTTTGCACCGTTGAAGAATGAGCAGTTCTTC. Translated, it gives CASSFAPLKNEQFF. This sequence joins TRBV28 and TRBJ2-1, with no clear D. CDR1 and CDR2 (germline): MDHEN, SYDVKM. Trimming left V 3 bases short and J 7 bases short, with 13 bases between. This CDR3 spans 14 amino acids.

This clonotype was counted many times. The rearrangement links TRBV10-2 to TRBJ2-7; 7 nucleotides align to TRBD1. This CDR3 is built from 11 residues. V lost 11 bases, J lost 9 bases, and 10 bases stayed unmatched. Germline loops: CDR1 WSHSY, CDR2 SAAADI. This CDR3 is CAGRTGEGQYF. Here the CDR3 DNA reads TGCGCCGGCCGAACAGGGGAAGGGCAGTACTTC.

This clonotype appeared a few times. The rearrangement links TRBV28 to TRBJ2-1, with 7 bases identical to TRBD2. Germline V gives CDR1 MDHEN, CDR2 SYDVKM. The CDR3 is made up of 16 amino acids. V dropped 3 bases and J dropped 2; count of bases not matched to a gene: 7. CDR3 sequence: CASSFGAGEPYNEQFF. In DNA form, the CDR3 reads TGTGCCAGCAGTTTCGGGGCGGGGGAGCCCTACAATGAGCAGTTCTTC.

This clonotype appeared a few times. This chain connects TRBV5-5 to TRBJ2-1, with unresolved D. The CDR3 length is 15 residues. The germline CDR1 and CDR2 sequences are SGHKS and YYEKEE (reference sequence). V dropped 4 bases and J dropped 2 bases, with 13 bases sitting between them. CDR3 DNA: TGTGCCAGCAGCCAGGACGCCTCGGCCTACAATGAGCAGTTCTTC. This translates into CASSQDASAYNEQFF.

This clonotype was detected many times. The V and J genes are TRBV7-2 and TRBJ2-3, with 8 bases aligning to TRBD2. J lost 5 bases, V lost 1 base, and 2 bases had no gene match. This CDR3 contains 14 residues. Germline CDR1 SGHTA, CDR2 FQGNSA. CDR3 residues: CASSLELAGDTQYF. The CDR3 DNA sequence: TGTGCCAGCAGCTTAGAGCTAGCGGGAGATACGCAGTATTTT.

CDR3 sequence reads: CASSLPDQQETQYF. The DNA of the CDR3 is TGTGCCAGCAGCTTGCCCGATCAGCAAGAGACCCAGTACTTC. The chain couples TRBV7-9 to TRBJ2-5, with D unresolved. The CDR3 loop spans 14 amino acids. Germline CDR1 and CDR2: SEHNR and FQNEAQ (reference sequence). Trimming left V 3 bases short and J 2 bases short, with 10 bases between.

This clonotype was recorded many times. Here the CDR3 reads CASSVVGDSNQPQHF. The CDR3 nucleotides read TGTGCCAGCAGCGTAGTAGGGGATAGCAATCAGCCCCAGCATTTT. This sequence joins TRBV9 and TRBJ1-5, with a tentative D call TRBD1 (5 bases). The CDR3 is 15 residues long. Germline V lookup: CDR1 SGDLS, CDR2 YYNGEE. Trimming took off 0 bases at V and 0 bases at J, with 7 bases between the two ends. Supplemented by reference TRBV9 and TRBJ1-5, the full variable domain reads DSGVTQTPKHLITATGQRVTLRCSPRSGDLSVYWYQQSLDQGLQFLIQYYNGEERAKGNILERFSAQQFPDLHSELNLSSLELGDSALYFCASSVVGDSNQPQHFGDGTRLSIL.